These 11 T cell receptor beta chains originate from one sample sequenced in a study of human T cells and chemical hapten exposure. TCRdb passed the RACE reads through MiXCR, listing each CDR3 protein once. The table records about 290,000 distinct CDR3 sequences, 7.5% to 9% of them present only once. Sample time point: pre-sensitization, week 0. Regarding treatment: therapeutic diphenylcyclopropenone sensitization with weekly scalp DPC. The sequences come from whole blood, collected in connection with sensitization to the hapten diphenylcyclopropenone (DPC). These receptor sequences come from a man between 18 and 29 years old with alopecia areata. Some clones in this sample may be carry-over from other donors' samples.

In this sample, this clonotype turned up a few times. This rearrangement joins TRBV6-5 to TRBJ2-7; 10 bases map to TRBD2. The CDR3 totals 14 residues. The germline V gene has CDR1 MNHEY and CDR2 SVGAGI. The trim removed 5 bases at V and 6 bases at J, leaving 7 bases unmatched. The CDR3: CASSSGGVKIEQYF. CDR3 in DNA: TGTGCCAGCAGTAGCGGGGGGGTTAAAATCGAGCAGTACTTC.

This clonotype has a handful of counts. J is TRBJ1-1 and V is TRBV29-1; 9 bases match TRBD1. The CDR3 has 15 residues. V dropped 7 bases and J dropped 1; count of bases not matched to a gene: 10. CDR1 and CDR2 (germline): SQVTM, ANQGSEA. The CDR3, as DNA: TGCAGCGCCCGACAGGGGGGTAGATCGAACACTGAAGCTTTCTTT. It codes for CSARQGGRSNTEAFF.

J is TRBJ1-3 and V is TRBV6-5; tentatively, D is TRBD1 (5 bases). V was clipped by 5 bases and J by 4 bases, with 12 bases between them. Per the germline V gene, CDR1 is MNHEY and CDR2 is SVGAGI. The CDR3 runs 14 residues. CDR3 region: CASSLGHSGNTIYF. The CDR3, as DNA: TGTGCCAGCAGTCTAGGACATTCCGGAAACACCATATATTTT.

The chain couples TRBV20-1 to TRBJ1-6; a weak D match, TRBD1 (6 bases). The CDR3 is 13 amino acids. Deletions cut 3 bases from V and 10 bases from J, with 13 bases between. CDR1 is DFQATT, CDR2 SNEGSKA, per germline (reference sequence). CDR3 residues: CSARYRADSPLHF. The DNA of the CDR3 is TGCAGTGCTAGGTACAGGGCTGACTCACCCCTCCACTTT.

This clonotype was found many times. The CDR3 bases are TGTGCCAGCAGCCAAGAGGTCGCGGGGGGCCATCGAGAGACCCAGTACTTC. Translating gives CASSQEVAGGHRETQYF. The chain employs TRBV4-2 and TRBJ2-5; TRBD2 aligns across 8 bases. The CDR3 extends over 17 amino acids. Germline loops: CDR1 LGHNA, CDR2 YNFKEQ. The J segment lost 4 bases and the V segment lost 0 bases, leaving 10 bases of the junction unmatched.

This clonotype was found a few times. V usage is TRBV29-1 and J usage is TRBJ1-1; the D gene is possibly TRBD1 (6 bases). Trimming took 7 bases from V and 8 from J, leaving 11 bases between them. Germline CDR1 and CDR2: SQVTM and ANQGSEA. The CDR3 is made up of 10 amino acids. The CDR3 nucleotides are TGCAGCGCATGGACAGCGGAAGCTTTCTTT. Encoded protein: CSAWTAEAFF.

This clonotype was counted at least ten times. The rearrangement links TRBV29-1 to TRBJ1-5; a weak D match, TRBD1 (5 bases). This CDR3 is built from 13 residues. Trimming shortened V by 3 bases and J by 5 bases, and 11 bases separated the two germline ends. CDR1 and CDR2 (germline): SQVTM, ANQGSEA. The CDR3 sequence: CSVDFGGDQPQHF. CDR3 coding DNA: TGCAGCGTTGATTTTGGGGGGGATCAGCCCCAGCATTTT.

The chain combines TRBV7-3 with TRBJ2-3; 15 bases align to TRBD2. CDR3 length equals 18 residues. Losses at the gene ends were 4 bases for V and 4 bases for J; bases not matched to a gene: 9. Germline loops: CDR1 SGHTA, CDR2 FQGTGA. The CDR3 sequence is CASSSGTSGGIYADTQYF. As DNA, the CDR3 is TGTGCCAGCAGCTCAGGGACTAGCGGGGGGATTTACGCAGATACGCAGTATTTT.

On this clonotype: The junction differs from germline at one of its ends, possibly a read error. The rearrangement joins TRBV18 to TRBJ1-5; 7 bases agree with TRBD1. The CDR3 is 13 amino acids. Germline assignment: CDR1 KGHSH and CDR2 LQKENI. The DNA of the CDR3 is TGTGCCAGCCGACAGGGAAGCAATCAGACCCAGCATTTT. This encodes CASRQGSNQTQHF.

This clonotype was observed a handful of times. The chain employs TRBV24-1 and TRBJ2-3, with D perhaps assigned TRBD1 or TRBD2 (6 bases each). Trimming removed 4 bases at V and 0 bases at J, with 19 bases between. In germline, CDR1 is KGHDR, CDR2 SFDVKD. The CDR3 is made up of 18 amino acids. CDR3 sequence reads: CATSESRRGLGSTDTQYF. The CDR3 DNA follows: TGTGCCACCAGTGAATCACGTCGGGGGCTCGGGAGCACAGATACGCAGTATTTT.

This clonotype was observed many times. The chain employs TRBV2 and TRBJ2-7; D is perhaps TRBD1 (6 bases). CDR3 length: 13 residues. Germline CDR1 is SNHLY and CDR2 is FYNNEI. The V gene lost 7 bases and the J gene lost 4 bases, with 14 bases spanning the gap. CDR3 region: CASIETGRYEQYV. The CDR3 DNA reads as TGTGCCAGCATCGAGACAGGCCGATACGAGCAGTACGTC.